This T cell receptor (beta chain) was retrieved from a study of spatial heterogeneity in lung cancer. MiXCR was run by TCRdb on the 5' RACE reads, yielding one entry per CDR3 protein. The sample holds some 8,700 distinct CDR3 sequences, over 7.5% seen once. V was cut by 7 bases and J by 0 bases, with 11 bases left in between. The CDR3 consists of 14 residues. Findings of the study overall: More often at tumor resection than at routine follow-up, ubiquitous expanded tumor TCRs were detected in the blood.

The time point: sample taken at primary tumor resection. Whole RNA from tumor, nontumor lung or frozen PBMC was sequenced unsorted. This clonotype was counted between two and nine times. Its antigen is undetermined. Sequencing was performed on PBMCs, taken at surgery. The chain recombines TRBV12-3 or TRBV12-4 with TRBJ2-3; possibly TRBD2 for D (6 bases). This sequence was found in a female donor with early-stage non-small cell lung cancer. Here the CDR3 reads CASKPGLSTDTQYF. CDR3 bases: TGTGCCAGCAAACCGGGACTGAGCACAGATACGCAGTATTTT.